These 17 T cell receptor beta chains were sequenced from one sample in a study of cytomegalovirus exposure and HLA in healthy donors. Profiled with immunoSEQ multiplex PCR; TCRdb holds only in-frame clones, not every one. This table has about 56,000 clones, 93% appearing once. Sequencing used PBMCs. The receptors originated from a woman in her late teens or twenties in good health and CMV-seropositive.

The chain joins TRBV2 to TRBJ2-7; 9 bases line up with TRBD1. Germline loops: CDR1 SNHLY, CDR2 FYNNEI. The CDR3 totals 17 residues. V lost 0 bases to trimming and J lost 7 bases; unmatched junction nucleotides: 13. CDR3 nucleotide sequence: TGTGCCAGCAGTGAAGCGCAAGTGGGACAGGGCCCCTGGGAGCAGTACTTC. Translating it yields CASSEAQVGQGPWEQYF.

The J gene is TRBJ2-7, the V gene TRBV19; 8 bases match TRBD1. Trimming took 8 bases from V and 4 from J; bases not matched to a gene: 7. In germline, CDR1 is LNHDA, CDR2 SQIVND (reference sequence). The CDR3 length is 13 residues. This CDR3 reads CASGGGQGYEQYF. DNA of the CDR3: TGTGCCAGTGGGGGAGGACAGGGATACGAGCAGTACTTC.

The chain links TRBV11-2 to TRBJ2-7, with no clear D. The CDR3 runs 12 residues. CDR1 is SGHAT, CDR2 FQNNGV, per germline. V lost 2 bases to trimming and J lost 9 bases, with 11 bases between them. The CDR3 region is CASSLLETGQYF. Here the CDR3 DNA reads TGTGCCAGCAGCTTATTGGAAACGGGGCAGTACTTC.

For the CDR3, the DNA is TGTGCCAGCAGCTCCCTCGGACAGTTGAACACTGAAGCTTTCTTT. It is translated as CASSSLGQLNTEAFF. The V and J genes are TRBV7-8 and TRBJ1-1; TRBD1 might be the D (6 bases). The V gene lost 4 bases and the J gene lost 0 bases, with 12 bases spanning the gap. CDR1 and CDR2 from the germline V gene are SGHVS and FQNEAQ. There are 15 residues in the CDR3.

This chain connects TRBV5-1 to TRBJ2-3, with D perhaps matching TRBD2 (6 bases). V lost 7 bases and J lost 0, with 12 bases in between. Looked up from germline, CDR1 is SGHRS and CDR2 is YFSETQ. There are 14 residues in the CDR3. The CDR3 protein is CASAFGGSTDTQYF. The CDR3 coding sequence is TGCGCCAGCGCCTTCGGGGGTAGCACAGATACGCAGTATTTT.

V gene TRBV19 combines with J gene TRBJ1-2, with TRBD1 matching 8 bases. The CDR3 consists of 14 residues. After removal of 5 bases from V and 2 bases from J, the junction contained 4 bases not matched to a gene. The germline V gene encodes CDR1 LNHDA and CDR2 SQIVND (reference sequence). The CDR3 loop reads CASSEWDRNYGYTF. Here the CDR3 DNA reads TGTGCCAGTAGTGAGTGGGACAGGAACTATGGCTACACCTTC.

The J gene is TRBJ2-5, the V gene TRBV28; TRBD1 might be the D (6 bases). This CDR3 has 17 residues. The V end was cut by 10 bases, the J end by 4 bases, with 28 bases between. Per germline, CDR1 MDHEN and CDR2 SYDVKM. The CDR3 is CATQFSGTGFYRETQYF. The CDR3 nucleotides are TGTGCCACCCAGTTTAGTGGTACAGGGTTTTATCGAGAGACCCAGTACTTC.

The CDR3 DNA reads TGTGCCATCAGTGAGTTAGGGGCGGGACAGCCCCAGCATTTT. Residues: CAISELGAGQPQHF. The V and J genes are TRBV10-3 and TRBJ1-5, with D possibly being TRBD1 (5 bases). Trimming left V 1 base short and J 7 bases short, with 11 bases between. The CDR3 is made up of 14 amino acids. Germline CDR1 ENHRY, CDR2 SYGVKD.

The chain uses TRBV7-2 and TRBJ2-3; D call uncertain. Germline-derived CDR1 and CDR2 are SGHTA and FQGNSA. V gave up 0 bases and J gave up 4 bases, with 2 bases separating them. The CDR3 spans 12 residues. The CDR3 sequence: CASSLAADTQYF. The CDR3 region has the DNA TGTGCCAGCAGCTTAGCCGCAGATACGCAGTATTTT.

In DNA form, the CDR3 reads TGTGCCAGCAGCTTACTTGGAGGTTCTAGCACAGATACGCAGTATTTT. Translation gives CASSLLGGSSTDTQYF. The genes are TRBV7-9 and TRBJ2-3, with a possible D match to TRBD2 (5 bases). Trimming left V 2 bases short and J 0 bases short, with 12 bases between. CDR1 SEHNR and CDR2 FQNEAQ come from the germline V gene (reference sequence). The CDR3 is 16 amino acids.

The V and J genes are TRBV27 and TRBJ2-3, with 10 bases matching TRBD2. The V gene end was trimmed by 6 bases and the J gene end by 3 bases; junction bases not matched to a gene: 9. Germline CDR1 and CDR2: MNHEY and SMNVEV (reference sequence). The CDR3 has 16 amino acids. This CDR3 is CASRSRSGGETDTQYF. The CDR3 nucleotides read TGTGCCAGCAGGTCTCGCAGCGGGGGGGAGACAGATACGCAGTATTTT.

This chain joins TRBV6-1 and TRBJ2-3, with 9 bases lining up with TRBD2. V lost 7 bases and J lost 4; bases outside the gene matches: 9. Germline values: CDR1 MNHNS, CDR2 SASEGT. The CDR3 runs 15 residues. The CDR3 sequence: CASNPWRGGADTQYF. CDR3 DNA: TGTGCCAGCAATCCTTGGCGGGGGGGGGCAGATACGCAGTATTTT.

This clone qualifies as medium-sized (0.01 to 0.1%). This chain joins TRBV27 and TRBJ2-7; D unresolved. Germline V lookup: CDR1 MNHEY, CDR2 SMNVEV (reference sequence). The CDR3 is 12 residues long. Trimming took 10 bases from V and 0 from J, leaving 10 bases between them. The CDR3: CATFSSSYEQYF. DNA for the CDR3: TGTGCCACTTTCTCGAGCTCCTACGAGCAGTACTTC.

The chain links TRBV11-2 to TRBJ2-7; the match to TRBD1 covers 10 bases. The CDR3 is 15 residues long. CDR1 is SGHAT and CDR2 is FQNNGV in the germline V gene. J gave up 3 bases and V 8 bases, and 10 bases lay outside the gene matches. CDR3: CASSIRTGGNYEQYF. The CDR3 DNA reads TGTGCCAGCTCCATAAGGACAGGGGGTAACTACGAGCAGTACTTC.

This sequence joins TRBV19 and TRBJ2-7; possible D gene TRBD2, 5 bases. Germline V gives CDR1 LNHDA, CDR2 SQIVND (reference sequence). The CDR3 length is 14 residues. Deletions cut 7 bases from V and 3 bases from J, with 16 bases between. The CDR3 DNA reads TGTGCCAGTACCCCCGGGTCTGCGGGCTACGAGCAGTACTTC. Translating it yields CASTPGSAGYEQYF.

The CDR3: CASVEQSTAIGYTF. CDR3 in DNA: TGTGCCAGCGTTGAACAGAGCACGGCTATAGGCTACACCTTC. The V gene is TRBV7-2, the J gene TRBJ1-2; D unclear. The V gene lost 8 bases and the J gene lost 8 bases, with 21 bases spanning the gap. This CDR3 has 14 amino acids. Germline loops: CDR1 SGHTA, CDR2 FQGNSA.

A word on this clone: Other DNA sequences of this sample code for an identical CDR3. For the CDR3, the DNA is TGTGCCAGCAGCTTAGGGGGGGGTTACGGCTACACCTTC. It yields the protein CASSLGGGYGYTF. The chain recombines TRBV7-2 with TRBJ1-2; perhaps TRBD1 as D (5 bases). The CDR3 consists of 13 residues. V was shortened by 1 base and J by 8 bases, with 11 bases between the two germline ends. In germline, CDR1 is SGHTA, CDR2 FQGNSA.